Following are 3 T cell receptor beta chains from one sample sequenced in a study of cytomegalovirus exposure and HLA in healthy donors. Sequencing used immunoSEQ multiplex PCR; TCRdb keeps in-frame clones, though not all of them. The sample lists 220,000 or so clones, roughly 88% occurring once. Specimen: PBMCs. The receptors originated from a woman in her 30s in good health and CMV-seropositive.

The chain recombines TRBV6-1 with TRBJ2-7; D possibly corresponds to TRBD2 (6 bases). Germline V gene lookup returns CDR1 MNHNS and CDR2 SASEGT. Trimming took off 8 bases at V and 3 bases at J, with 14 bases between the two ends. The CDR3 is 13 residues long. The CDR3 is CASFRERVYEQYF. CDR3 nucleotides: TGTGCCAGCTTTCGGGAGCGGGTCTACGAGCAGTACTTC.

V usage is TRBV29-1 and J usage is TRBJ2-1; D uncertain. Germline V gives CDR1 SQVTM, CDR2 ANQGSEA. V was trimmed by 4 bases and J by 5 bases, leaving 12 bases between them. The CDR3 extends over 13 amino acids. The DNA for the CDR3 is TGCAGCGTTGTGAACAGTCCAAACAATGAGCAGTTCTTC. It codes for CSVVNSPNNEQFF.

The chain couples TRBV5-1 to TRBJ1-4, with D hard to call. The germline gives CDR1 SGHRS, CDR2 YFSETQ. Trimming pared 4 bases from V and 5 bases from J, leaving 9 bases between. This CDR3 comprises 13 residues. The CDR3 loop is CASSLDGNEKLFF. The CDR3 region has the DNA TGCGCCAGCAGCCTGGACGGGAATGAAAAACTGTTTTTT.